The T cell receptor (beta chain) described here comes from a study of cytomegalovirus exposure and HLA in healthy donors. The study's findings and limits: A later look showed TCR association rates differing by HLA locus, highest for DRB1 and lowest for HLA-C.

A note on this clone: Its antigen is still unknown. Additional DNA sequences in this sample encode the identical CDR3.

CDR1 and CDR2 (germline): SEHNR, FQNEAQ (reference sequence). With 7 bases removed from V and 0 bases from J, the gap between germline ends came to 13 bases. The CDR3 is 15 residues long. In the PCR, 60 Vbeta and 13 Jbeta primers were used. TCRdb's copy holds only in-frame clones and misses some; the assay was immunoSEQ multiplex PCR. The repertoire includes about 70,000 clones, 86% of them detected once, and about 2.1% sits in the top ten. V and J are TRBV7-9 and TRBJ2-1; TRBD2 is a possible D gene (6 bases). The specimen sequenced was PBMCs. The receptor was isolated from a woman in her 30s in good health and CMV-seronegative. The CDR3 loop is CASTRAGSSYNEQFF. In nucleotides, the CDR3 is TGTGCCAGCACCCGAGCGGGTAGCTCCTACAATGAGCAGTTCTTC.